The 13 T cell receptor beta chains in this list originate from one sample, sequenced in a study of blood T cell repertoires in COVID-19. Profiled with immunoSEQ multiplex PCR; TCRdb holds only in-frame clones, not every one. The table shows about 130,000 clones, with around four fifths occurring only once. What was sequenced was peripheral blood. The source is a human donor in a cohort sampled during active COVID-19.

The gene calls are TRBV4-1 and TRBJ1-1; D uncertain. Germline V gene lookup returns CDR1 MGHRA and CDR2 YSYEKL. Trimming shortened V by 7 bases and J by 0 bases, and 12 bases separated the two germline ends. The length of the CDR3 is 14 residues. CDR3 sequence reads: CASTSISMNTEAFF. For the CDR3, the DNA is TGCGCCAGCACTAGTATATCGATGAACACTGAAGCTTTCTTT.

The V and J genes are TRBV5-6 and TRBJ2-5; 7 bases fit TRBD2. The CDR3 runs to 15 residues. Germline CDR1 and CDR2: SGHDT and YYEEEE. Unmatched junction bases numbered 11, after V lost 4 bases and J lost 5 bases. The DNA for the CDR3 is TGTGCCAGCAGCCCCCACGGGGGGAGGAGGGAGACCCAGTACTTC. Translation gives CASSPHGGRRETQYF.

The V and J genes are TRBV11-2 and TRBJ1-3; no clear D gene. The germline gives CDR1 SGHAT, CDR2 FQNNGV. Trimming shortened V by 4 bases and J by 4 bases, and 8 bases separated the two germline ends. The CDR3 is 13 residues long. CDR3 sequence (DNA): TGTGCCAGCAGCTCCCCTAGGGGAAACACCATATATTTT. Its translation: CASSSPRGNTIYF.

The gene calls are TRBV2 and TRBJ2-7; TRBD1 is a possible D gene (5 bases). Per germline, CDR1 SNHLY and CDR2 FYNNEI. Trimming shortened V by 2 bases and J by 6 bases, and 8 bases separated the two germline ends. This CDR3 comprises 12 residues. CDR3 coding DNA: TGTGCCAGCAGTGAATTGCAGGGCGAGCAGTACTTC. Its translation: CASSELQGEQYF.

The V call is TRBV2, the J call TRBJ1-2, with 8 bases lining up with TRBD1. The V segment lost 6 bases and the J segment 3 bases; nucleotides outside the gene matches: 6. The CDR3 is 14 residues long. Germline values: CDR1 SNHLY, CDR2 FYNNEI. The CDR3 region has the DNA TGTGCCAGCAGCCGGGACAGGAGTGACTATGGCTACACCTTC. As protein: CASSRDRSDYGYTF.

The CDR3 reads CASSLLAGGLDTQYF. Here the CDR3 DNA reads TGCGCCAGCAGCTTACTAGCGGGGGGCCTAGATACGCAGTATTTT. The chain combines TRBV5-1 with TRBJ2-3; 12 bases match TRBD2. The J segment lost 5 bases and the V segment lost 2 bases, leaving 3 bases of the junction unmatched. The germline V gene encodes CDR1 SGHRS and CDR2 YFSETQ. The CDR3 loop spans 15 amino acids. Full variable domain (missing parts from reference TRBV5-1 and TRBJ2-3): KAGVTQTPRYLIKTRGQQVTLSCSPISGHRSVSWYQQTPGQGLQFLFEYFSETQRNKGNFPGRFSGRQFSNSRSEMNVSTLELGDSALYLCASSLLAGGLDTQYFGPGTRLTVL.

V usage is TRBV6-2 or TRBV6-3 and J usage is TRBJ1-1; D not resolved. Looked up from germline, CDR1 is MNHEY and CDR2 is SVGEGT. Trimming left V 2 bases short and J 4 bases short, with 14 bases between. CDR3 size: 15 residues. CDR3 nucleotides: TGTGCCAGCAGTTACAGGGCCCTGGGAGGCACTGAAGCTTTCTTT. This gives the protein CASSYRALGGTEAFF.

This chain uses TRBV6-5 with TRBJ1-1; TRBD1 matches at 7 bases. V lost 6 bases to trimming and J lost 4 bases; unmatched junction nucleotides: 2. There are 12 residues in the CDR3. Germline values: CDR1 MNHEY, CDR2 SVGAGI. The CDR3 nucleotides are TGTGCCAGCAGACAGGGGCCCACTGAAGCTTTCTTT. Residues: CASRQGPTEAFF.

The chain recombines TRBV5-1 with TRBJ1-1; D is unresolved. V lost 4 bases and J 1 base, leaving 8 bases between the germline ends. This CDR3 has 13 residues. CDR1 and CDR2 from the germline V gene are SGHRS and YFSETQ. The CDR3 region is CASSPGPNTEAFF. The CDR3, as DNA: TGCGCCAGCAGCCCTGGGCCGAACACTGAAGCTTTCTTT.

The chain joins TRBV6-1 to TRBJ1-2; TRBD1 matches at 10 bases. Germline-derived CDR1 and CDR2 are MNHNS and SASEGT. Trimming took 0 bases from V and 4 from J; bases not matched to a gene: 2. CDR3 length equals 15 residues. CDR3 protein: CASSEAGQGLYGYTF. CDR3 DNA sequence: TGTGCCAGCAGTGAAGCGGGACAGGGGCTCTATGGCTACACCTTC.

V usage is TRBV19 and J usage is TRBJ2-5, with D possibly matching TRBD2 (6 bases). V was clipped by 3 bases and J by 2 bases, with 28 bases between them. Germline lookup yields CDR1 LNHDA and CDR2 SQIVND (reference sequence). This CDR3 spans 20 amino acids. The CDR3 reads CASSISAGSLVIRRQETQYF. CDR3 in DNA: TGTGCCAGTAGTATCTCCGCGGGGTCCCTGGTTATCCGGAGACAAGAGACCCAGTACTTC.

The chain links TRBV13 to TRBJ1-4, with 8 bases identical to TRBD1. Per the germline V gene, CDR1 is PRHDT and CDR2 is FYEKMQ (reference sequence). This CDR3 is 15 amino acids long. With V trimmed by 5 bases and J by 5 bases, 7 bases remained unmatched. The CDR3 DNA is TGTGCCAGCAGCCTAAGGACAGGGCGGAATGAAAAACTGTTTTTT. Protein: CASSLRTGRNEKLFF.

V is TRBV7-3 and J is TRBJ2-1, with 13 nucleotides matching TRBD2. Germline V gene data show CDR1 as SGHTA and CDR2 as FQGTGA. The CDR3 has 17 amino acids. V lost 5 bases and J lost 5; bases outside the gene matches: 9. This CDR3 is CASSLTSGGASDNEQFF. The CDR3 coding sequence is TGTGCCAGCAGCCTCACTAGCGGGGGGGCCTCGGACAATGAGCAGTTCTTC.